This passage covers 28 T cell receptor beta chains from one sample sequenced in a study of response to subunit inactivated influenza vaccine. From the RT-PCR reads, TCRdb called clonotypes with MiXCR, one entry per CDR3 protein. The sample records about 540,000 distinct CDR3 sequences, under 30% being singletons. These data were also reused for a study on T cells expressing NK-cell markers. Per that study: UMIs were included in TCR beta cDNA generated by 5'RACE template switching.

The material was CD4+ T cells sorted from PBMCs, obtained less than 13 days after vaccination. Source of these receptors: a man over 45 who received an inactivated influenza vaccine.

V usage is TRBV7-2 and J usage is TRBJ2-5; D may be TRBD2 (5 bases). CDR1 and CDR2 from the germline V gene are SGHTA and FQGNSA. V was pared by 5 bases and J by 4 bases, with 14 bases between. CDR3 length equals 14 residues. The CDR3 region is CASSPRGTRETQYF. The DNA of the CDR3 is TGTGCCAGCAGCCCCCGGGGAACCAGAGAGACCCAGTACTTC.

The genes are TRBV5-6 and TRBJ2-1; tentatively, D is TRBD2 (5 bases). Trimming stripped 7 bases from V and 0 bases from J, with 8 bases between. The germline V gene has CDR1 SGHDT and CDR2 YYEEEE. The CDR3 covers 13 residues. The CDR3 bases are TGTGCCAGCGCGCGGGTCTCCTACAATGAGCAGTTCTTC. Translated, it gives CASARVSYNEQFF.

The table lists this clonotype with many counts. V usage is TRBV20-1 and J usage is TRBJ2-1, with a possible D match to TRBD2 (5 bases). This CDR3 contains 14 residues. The ends were cut back, 3 bases at V and 9 bases at J, with 18 bases in the middle. The germline gives CDR1 DFQATT, CDR2 SNEGSKA (reference sequence). The CDR3 nucleotides are TGCAGTGCTAGTAGGTCGTCTAGCTCGTTTGAGCAGTTCTTC. This sequence encodes CSASRSSSSFEQFF.

This clonotype has ten or more counts. This sequence joins TRBV25-1 and TRBJ1-4; D ambiguous. Germline-derived CDR1 and CDR2 are MGHDK and SYGVNS. The CDR3 is 14 amino acids. With 6 bases removed from V and 0 bases from J, the gap between germline ends came to 8 bases. CDR3 DNA: TGTGCCAGCAGCTTACCTGCAACTAATGAAAAACTGTTTTTT. This gives the protein CASSLPATNEKLFF.

This clonotype was seen a handful of times. This chain connects TRBV5-4 to TRBJ1-1; no reliable D call. This CDR3 is built from 15 residues. Germline loops: CDR1 SGHNT, CDR2 YYREEE (reference sequence). V lost 2 bases, J lost 1 base, and 12 bases lay in between. CDR3 residues: CASSLGGYRNTEAFF. The CDR3 bases are TGTGCCAGCAGCTTAGGAGGGTATCGGAACACTGAAGCTTTCTTT.

This clonotype was seen only a few times. The J gene is TRBJ1-1, the V gene TRBV9; D uncertain. V dropped 2 bases and J dropped 3 bases, with 8 bases sitting between them. From germline, CDR1 is SGDLS and CDR2 YYNGEE. The CDR3 runs to 13 residues. CDR3 in DNA: TGTGCCAGCAGCGTCGGGGAATACACTGAAGCTTTCTTT. Translating gives CASSVGEYTEAFF.

The chain is built from TRBV4-2 and TRBJ1-2; D is unclear. Germline CDR1 reads LGHNA; CDR2 reads YNFKEQ. This CDR3 contains 14 residues. V lost 0 bases and J 3 bases, leaving 8 bases between the germline ends. The CDR3 nucleotides read TGTGCCAGCAGCCAAGACCCCCGGGACTATGGCTACACCTTC. Translation: CASSQDPRDYGYTF.

This clonotype was counted once. The J gene is TRBJ2-7, the V gene TRBV28; D gene ambiguous. Trimming shortened V by 2 bases and J by 6 bases, and 17 bases separated the two germline ends. CDR1 is MDHEN and CDR2 is SYDVKM in the germline V gene. The CDR3 extends over 15 amino acids. The CDR3 spells CASSLPWTLPGEQYF. As DNA, the CDR3 is TGTGCCAGCAGTTTACCCTGGACGCTCCCGGGCGAGCAGTACTTC.

The gene calls are TRBV3-1 and TRBJ1-1; unclear D gene. The CDR3 has 15 residues. In germline, CDR1 is LGHDT, CDR2 YNNKEL (reference sequence). V lost 4 bases, J lost 1 base, and 13 bases lay in between. For the CDR3, the DNA is TGTGCCAGCAGCCCCACCCCCCTTGCGAACACTGAAGCTTTCTTT. Residues: CASSPTPLANTEAFF.

This clonotype was observed a handful of times. V is TRBV5-1 and J is TRBJ2-6; possibly TRBD1 or TRBD2 for D (5 bases each). The germline gives CDR1 SGHRS, CDR2 YFSETQ. This CDR3 spans 20 amino acids. V was cut by 1 base and J by 0 bases, with 20 bases left in between. CDR3 nucleotide sequence: TGCGCCAGCAGCTTGAGACCGGCAGGGAGAATGTACTCTGGGGCCAACGTCCTGACTTTC. Translated, it gives CASSLRPAGRMYSGANVLTF.

V is TRBV5-1 and J is TRBJ2-5, with D maybe TRBD2 (5 bases). V gave up 0 bases and J gave up 1 base, with 7 bases separating them. The CDR3 length is 14 residues. Germline lookup yields CDR1 SGHRS and CDR2 YFSETQ. The CDR3 nucleotides read TGCGCCAGCAGCTTGGTGCTAGCCCAAGAGACCCAGTACTTC. Protein sequence: CASSLVLAQETQYF. Combining the CDR3 with reference TRBV5-1 and TRBJ2-5 gives the whole variable domain KAGVTQTPRYLIKTRGQQVTLSCSPISGHRSVSWYQQTPGQGLQFLFEYFSETQRNKGNFPGRFSGRQFSNSRSEMNVSTLELGDSALYLCASSLVLAQETQYFGPGTRLLVL.

This clonotype showed up just a few times. The genes are TRBV11-2 and TRBJ2-3; D is unresolved. Per the germline V gene, CDR1 is SGHAT and CDR2 is FQNNGV. Trimming pared 0 bases from V and 1 base from J, leaving 5 bases between. This CDR3 region has 14 residues. CDR3 residues: CASSLDIGTDTQYF. The CDR3 DNA reads as TGTGCCAGCAGCTTAGATATAGGCACAGATACGCAGTATTTT.

This clonotype has ten or more counts. The rearrangement joins TRBV27 to TRBJ2-7; D remains ambiguous. CDR1 is MNHEY and CDR2 is SMNVEV in the germline V gene (reference sequence). The CDR3 length is 13 residues. Deletions cut 6 bases from V and 3 bases from J, with 12 bases between. CDR3 nucleotides: TGTGCCAGCAGGATTCACCCGAGCTACGAGCAGTACTTC. It is translated as CASRIHPSYEQYF.

This clonotype has only a few counts. The rearrangement joins TRBV2 to TRBJ1-6; 8 nucleotides line up with TRBD1. Germline V gene sequence: CDR1 SNHLY, CDR2 FYNNEI. The CDR3 has 14 amino acids. J lost 10 bases, V lost 5 bases, and 7 bases had no gene match. Written as DNA, the CDR3 is TGTGCCAGCAGTTTGGACAGGGTTGGGTCACCCCTCCACTTT. Translating it yields CASSLDRVGSPLHF.

This clonotype has more than one count but fewer than ten. The chain has TRBV5-1 and TRBJ1-1, with TRBD1 identical over 8 bases. Looked up from germline, CDR1 is SGHRS and CDR2 is YFSETQ. The CDR3 has 15 residues. J gave up 4 bases and V 0 bases, and 5 bases lay outside the gene matches. CDR3 sequence: CASSLGTGFGTEAFF. The CDR3 nucleotides read TGCGCCAGCAGCTTGGGGACAGGGTTCGGCACTGAAGCTTTCTTT.

This clonotype showed up many times. The chain links TRBV7-2 to TRBJ1-3; no reliable D call. CDR3 length: 13 residues. CDR1 SGHTA and CDR2 FQGNSA come from the germline V gene. V was clipped by 1 base and J by 0 bases, with 1 base between them. The CDR3 DNA reads TGTGCCAGCAGCTTAGTCTCTGGAAACACCATATATTTT. Residues: CASSLVSGNTIYF.

The genes are TRBV20-1 and TRBJ1-1; perhaps TRBD1 as D (5 bases). The CDR3 is 14 residues long. Trimming took 0 bases from V and 2 from J, leaving 10 bases between them. From germline, CDR1 is DFQATT and CDR2 SNEGSKA (reference sequence). The CDR3 region is CSARDYGGNTEAFF. The CDR3 DNA reads TGCAGTGCTAGAGATTACGGGGGTAACACTGAAGCTTTCTTT.

This sequence joins TRBV24-1 and TRBJ2-3, with a tentative D call TRBD2 (5 bases). CDR3 length: 15 residues. Trimming took off 4 bases at V and 7 bases at J, with 17 bases between the two ends. Germline V gene lookup returns CDR1 KGHDR and CDR2 SFDVKD. The CDR3 spells CATSDPGPGLNTQYF. CDR3 in DNA: TGTGCCACCAGTGACCCCGGGCCAGGACTTAATACGCAGTATTTT.

The chain carries TRBV7-9 and TRBJ2-1, with TRBD1 identical over 9 bases. Trimming cost V 6 bases and J 5 bases; bases outside gene matches: 11. Germline loops: CDR1 SEHNR, CDR2 FQNEAQ (reference sequence). The CDR3 totals 16 residues. In DNA form, the CDR3 reads TGTGCCAGCAGATTAACCGGGACAGGGTCAAACAATGAGCAGTTCTTC. Amino acid sequence: CASRLTGTGSNNEQFF.

In its sample, this clonotype was seen a few times. The chain carries TRBV20-1 and TRBJ2-7, with TRBD1 matching 10 bases. The CDR3 loop spans 14 amino acids. Trimming removed 0 bases from V and 4 bases from J; junction bases left unmatched: 3. CDR1 is DFQATT and CDR2 is SNEGSKA in the germline V gene (reference sequence). In DNA form, the CDR3 reads TGCAGTGCTAGAGATGAGGGACAGGGGTACGAGCAGTACTTC. Protein: CSARDEGQGYEQYF.

This chain uses TRBV20-1 with TRBJ1-6; maybe TRBD1 (6 bases). The CDR3 extends over 15 amino acids. The germline V and J ends were trimmed by 3 bases and 7 bases, with 16 bases remaining between them. From germline, CDR1 is DFQATT and CDR2 SNEGSKA (reference sequence). CDR3 loop: CSASSSGVRNSPLHF. In DNA form, the CDR3 reads TGCAGTGCTAGCTCCTCAGGGGTTAGAAATTCACCCCTCCACTTT.

The rearrangement links TRBV3-1 to TRBJ2-5; D gene unclear. Germline assignment: CDR1 LGHDT and CDR2 YNNKEL (reference sequence). The CDR3 is 15 residues long. V shed 5 bases and J shed 1 base, with 14 bases lying between them. CDR3 coding DNA: TGTGCCAGCAGCTACTCACAGATCGTCCAAGAGACCCAGTACTTC. Amino acid sequence: CASSYSQIVQETQYF.

This chain links TRBV3-1 with TRBJ2-5; maybe TRBD2 (5 bases). Germline lookup yields CDR1 LGHDT and CDR2 YNNKEL (reference sequence). The CDR3 length is 15 residues. The V gene lost 2 bases and the J gene lost 2 bases, with 12 bases spanning the gap. CDR3 loop: CASSQTGLYQETQYF. The DNA for the CDR3 is TGTGCCAGCAGCCAAACCGGACTCTATCAAGAGACCCAGTACTTC.

The chain couples TRBV7-2 to TRBJ2-3, with TRBD1 matching 8 bases. Trimming removed 0 bases from V and 5 bases from J; junction bases left unmatched: 7. CDR1 and CDR2 (germline): SGHTA, FQGNSA. The CDR3 has 16 residues. The CDR3 reads CASSLALAGGEDTQYF. In nucleotides, the CDR3 is TGTGCCAGCAGCTTAGCTCTCGCAGGGGGCGAAGATACGCAGTATTTT.

V usage is TRBV27 and J usage is TRBJ2-3; no reliable D call. V was trimmed by 1 base and J by 6 bases, leaving 17 bases between them. CDR3 size: 16 residues. Germline values: CDR1 MNHEY, CDR2 SMNVEV (reference sequence). CDR3 region: CASSLFPEPVRDTQYF. In DNA form, the CDR3 reads TGTGCCAGCAGTTTATTCCCGGAACCCGTCAGGGATACGCAGTATTTT.

This clonotype was counted ten times or more. The rearrangement joins TRBV29-1 to TRBJ2-3; 11 bases are shared with TRBD2. Germline loops: CDR1 SQVTM, CDR2 ANQGSEA. Trimming removed 6 bases from V and 6 bases from J; junction bases left unmatched: 8. CDR3 size: 14 residues. Here the CDR3 DNA reads TGCAGCGTAACCGGGACTAGCGGCTGGGATACGCAGTATTTT. It specifies CSVTGTSGWDTQYF.

The chain employs TRBV7-9 and TRBJ2-2; D remains ambiguous. Germline CDR1 reads SEHNR; CDR2 reads FQNEAQ (reference sequence). V gave up 3 bases and J gave up 6 bases, with 8 bases separating them. This CDR3 is 13 amino acids long. The CDR3 DNA follows: TGTGCCAGCAGCTTTTTGGTCCCCGGGGAGCTGTTTTTT. Encoded protein: CASSFLVPGELFF.

The rearrangement uses TRBV4-3 and TRBJ1-5, with 7 bases matching TRBD1. J was trimmed by 2 bases and V by 0 bases; bases with no gene match: 7. The CDR3 is 17 residues long. Per germline, CDR1 LGHNA and CDR2 YSLEER. This CDR3 reads CASSQEEPGQGNQPQHF. The CDR3 region has the DNA TGCGCCAGCAGCCAAGAAGAGCCCGGACAGGGCAATCAGCCCCAGCATTTT.